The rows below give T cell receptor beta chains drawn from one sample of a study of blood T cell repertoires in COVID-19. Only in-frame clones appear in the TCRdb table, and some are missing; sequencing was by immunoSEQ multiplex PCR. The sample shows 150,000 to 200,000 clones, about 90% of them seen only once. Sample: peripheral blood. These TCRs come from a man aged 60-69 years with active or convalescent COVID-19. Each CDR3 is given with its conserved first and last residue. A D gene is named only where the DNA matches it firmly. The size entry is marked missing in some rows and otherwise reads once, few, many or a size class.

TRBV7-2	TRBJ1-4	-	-	TGTGCCAGCAGCACGCAGGGTGCAGCTAATGAAAAACTGTTTTTT	CASSTQGAANEKLFF
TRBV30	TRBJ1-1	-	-	TGTGCCGGAAGAGTATTGGTGAGGGTTTTCTTT	CAGRVLVRVFF
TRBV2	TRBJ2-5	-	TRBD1	TGTGCCAGCAGCGGGACAGGCCAAGAGACCCAGTACTTC	CASSGTGQETQYF
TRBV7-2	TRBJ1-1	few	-	TGTGCCAGCAGCTTAGGGGCAGGGAACACTGAAGCTTTCTTT	CASSLGAGNTEAFF
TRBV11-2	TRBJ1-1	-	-	TGTGCCAGCAGCCCCGGGATAAACACTGAAGCTTTCTTT	CASSPGINTEAFF
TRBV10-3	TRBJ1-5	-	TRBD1	TGTGCCATCAGTGGAGGGGACAGAAATCAGCCCCAGCATTTT	CAISGGDRNQPQHF
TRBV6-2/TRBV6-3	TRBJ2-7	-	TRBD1	TGTGCCAGCAGCTGGACAGGTTACGAGCAGTACTTC	CASSWTGYEQYF
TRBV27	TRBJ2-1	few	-	TGTGCCAGCAGTAGCGTGGGCAATGAGCAGTTCTTC	CASSSVGNEQFF
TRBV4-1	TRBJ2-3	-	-	TGCGCCAGCAGCTCCCGGGGGGCTAGCACAGATACGCAGTATTTT	CASSSRGASTDTQYF
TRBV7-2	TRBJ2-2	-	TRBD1	TGTGCCAGCAGCTGGACAGGGGTAAACACCGGGGAGCTGTTTTTT	CASSWTGVNTGELFF
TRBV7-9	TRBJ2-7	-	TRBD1	TGTGCCAGCAGCTTAGGACAGGGCAGCCACTACGAGCAGTACTTC	CASSLGQGSHYEQYF
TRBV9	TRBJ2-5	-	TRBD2	TGTGCCAGCAGCTTCAGCGGGGTCGATGAGACCCAGTACTTC	CASSFSGVDETQYF
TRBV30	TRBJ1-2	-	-	TGTGCCTGGAGTTTGTCAGGGCGGAGGGACTATGGCTACACCTTC	CAWSLSGRRDYGYTF
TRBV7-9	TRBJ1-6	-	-	TGTGCCAGCAGTTCCTCGAGGGTGGGTTCACCCCTCCACTTT	CASSSSRVGSPLHF
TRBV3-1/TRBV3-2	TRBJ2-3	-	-	TGTGCCAGCAGCCTTTATGACTTTAGCACAGATACGCAGTATTTT	CASSLYDFSTDTQYF
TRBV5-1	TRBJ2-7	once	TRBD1	TGCGCCAGCAGCTTATCTATCTTGGACAGGGGAGGCTACGAGCAGTACTTC	CASSLSILDRGGYEQYF
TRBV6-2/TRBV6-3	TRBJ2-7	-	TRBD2	TGTGCCAGCAGTTACCAGCGGGGGGATTACGAGCAGTACTTC	CASSYQRGDYEQYF
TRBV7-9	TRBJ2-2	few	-	TGTGCCAGCAGCTTATCTAGGTTGAAAACCGGGGAGCTGTTTTTT	CASSLSRLKTGELFF
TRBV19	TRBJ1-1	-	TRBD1	TGTGCCAGTAGCCCACCGACAGGGTCCGGCACTGAAGCTTTCTTT	CASSPPTGSGTEAFF
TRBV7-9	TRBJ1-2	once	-	TGTGCCAGCATCCCCCCGGGAGCAGGAAACTATGGCTACACCTTC	CASIPPGAGNYGYTF
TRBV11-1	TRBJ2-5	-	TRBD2	TGTGCCAGCAGCCCTGGACTAGCGGGGCCTCAAGAGACCCAGTACTTC	CASSPGLAGPQETQYF
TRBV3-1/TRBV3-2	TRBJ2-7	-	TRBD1	TGTGCCAGCAGCCAAGCCTGGACAGGGCTCGAGCAGTACTTC	CASSQAWTGLEQYF
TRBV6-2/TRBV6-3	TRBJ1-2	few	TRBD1	TGTGCCAGCAGTCTCCGGGACAGGGCCACTAACTATGGCTACACCTTC	CASSLRDRATNYGYTF
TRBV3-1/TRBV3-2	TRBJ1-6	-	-	TGTGCCAGCAGCCTCGGACAGTCAAATTCACCCCTCCACTTT	CASSLGQSNSPLHF
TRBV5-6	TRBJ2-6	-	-	TGTGCCAGCAGCGTACAGGGCTGGGGGGCCAACGTCCTGACTTTC	CASSVQGWGANVLTF
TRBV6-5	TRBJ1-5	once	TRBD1	TGTGCCAGCAGCCGGAGGACAGGGGGAGATCAGCCCCAGCATTTT	CASSRRTGGDQPQHF
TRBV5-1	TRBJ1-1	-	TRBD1	TGCGCCAGCCGCCAGACAGGGTATCGCACTGAAGCTTTCTTT	CASRQTGYRTEAFF
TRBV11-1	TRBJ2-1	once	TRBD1	TGTGCCAGCAGCTCCCGGGACAGAGAGCAGTTCTTC	CASSSRDREQFF
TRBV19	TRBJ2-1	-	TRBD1	TGTGCCAGTACGACAGGGGGCAGTGAGCAGTTCTTC	CASTTGGSEQFF
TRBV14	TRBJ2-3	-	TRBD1	TGTGCCAGCAGTCGACAGGGGTTAGGCGCCCGACTTGGTGCAGATACGCAGTATTTT	CASSRQGLGARLGADTQYF
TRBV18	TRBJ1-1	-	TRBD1	TGTGCCAGCTCAGTGCAGGGGGTAGTCATGAACACTGAAGCTTTCTTT	CASSVQGVVMNTEAFF
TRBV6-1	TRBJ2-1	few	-	TGTGCCAGCAGTGACCAGGTGGGGGGGCGCAATGAGCAGTTCTTC	CASSDQVGGRNEQFF